Listed here are 6 T cell receptor beta chains from one sample, sequenced in a study of human T cells and chemical hapten exposure. TCRdb re-analysed the RACE reads in MiXCR, keeping a single row per CDR3 protein. Of 60,000 to 65,000 distinct CDR3 sequences in the sample, approximately 10% were seen once. Described time point: patch test 3, about 24 weeks after DPC sensitization. Regarding treatment: therapeutic diphenylcyclopropenone sensitization with weekly scalp DPC. Sequences were derived from whole blood, sampled in connection with sensitization to the hapten diphenylcyclopropenone (DPC). Receptors were obtained from a woman aged 30 to 39 with alopecia areata. Some clones in this sample may be carry-over from other donors' samples.

This clonotype appeared a few times. The genes are TRBV5-1 and TRBJ2-2; D remains ambiguous. The CDR3 has 17 residues. Trimming stripped 4 bases from V and 1 base from J, with 17 bases between. Germline V gene data show CDR1 as SGHRS and CDR2 as YFSETQ. CDR3 DNA: TGCGCCAGCAGCCTCTTTAGGCCCACCCGGAACACCGGGGAGCTGTTTTTT. Amino acid sequence: CASSLFRPTRNTGELFF.

The sample holds many counts of this clonotype. The gene calls are TRBV6-5 and TRBJ1-6, with 8 nucleotides matching TRBD1. Germline V gene data show CDR1 as MNHEY and CDR2 as SVGAGI. The V segment lost 8 bases and the J segment 8 bases; nucleotides outside the gene matches: 5. The CDR3 runs 13 residues. The CDR3 sequence: CASADRVDSPLHF. DNA of the CDR3: TGTGCCAGCGCGGACAGGGTAGATTCACCCCTCCACTTT.

This clonotype has just a few counts. The chain is built from TRBV7-3 and TRBJ2-2; D might be TRBD1 or TRBD2, each matching 6 bases. The V gene's germline CDR1 is SGHTA and CDR2 FQGTGA. The CDR3 loop spans 14 amino acids. V lost 8 bases, J lost 5 bases, and 15 bases lay in between. CDR3 DNA: TGTGCCAGCGCTTCGGGGGCGCGGACCGGGGAGCTGTTTTTT. This codes for CASASGARTGELFF.

This rearrangement joins TRBV11-2 to TRBJ2-1; D tentatively fits TRBD1 or TRBD2 (5 bases each). Germline CDR1 and CDR2: SGHAT and FQNNGV. CDR3 length equals 15 residues. Trimming removed 0 bases at V and 5 bases at J, with 11 bases between. The CDR3 DNA reads TGTGCCAGCAGCTTAGACATCGGGACCCACAATGAGCAGTTCTTC. This encodes CASSLDIGTHNEQFF.

The chain uses TRBV19 and TRBJ1-5; D unclear. The CDR3 consists of 13 residues. The germline V gene encodes CDR1 LNHDA and CDR2 SQIVND (reference sequence). Trimming shortened V by 7 bases and J by 3 bases, and 10 bases separated the two germline ends. CDR3 DNA: TGTGCCAGTATGGACGGAATCAATCAGCCCCAGCATTTT. This sequence encodes CASMDGINQPQHF. Based on the CDR3 plus reference TRBV19 and TRBJ1-5, the full variable domain is DGGITQSPKYLFRKEGQNVTLSCEQNLNHDAMYWYRQDPGQGLRLIYYSQIVNDFQKGDIAEGYSVSREKKESFPLTVTSAQKNPTAFYLCASMDGINQPQHFGDGTRLSIL.

This clonotype was seen many times. The rearrangement uses TRBV2 and TRBJ2-3, with 12 bases identical to TRBD2. The V gene end was trimmed by 5 bases and the J gene end by 6 bases; junction bases not matched to a gene: 9. The germline V gene has CDR1 SNHLY and CDR2 FYNNEI. This CDR3 is 16 amino acids long. This chain's CDR3 is CASSQYTGTSGDTQYF. The CDR3 DNA reads as TGTGCCAGCAGTCAATACACCGGGACTAGCGGGGATACGCAGTATTTT. Supplemented by reference TRBV2 and TRBJ2-3, the full variable domain reads EPEVTQTPSHQVTQMGQEVILRCVPISNHLYFYWYRQILGQKVEFLVSFYNNEISEKSEIFDDQFSVERPDGSNFTLKIRSTKLEDSAMYFCASSQYTGTSGDTQYFGPGTRLTVL.